This TCR beta chain was documented in a study of CD8 T cells in ankylosing spondylitis. Whole-study results and caveats: Characteristic of ankylosing spondylitis blood, it appeared, was a TCR beta motif comprising several highly homologous variants.

V was shortened by 4 bases and J by 4 bases, with 19 bases between the two germline ends. The CDR3 is made up of 17 amino acids. From the 5' RACE reads, TCRdb called clonotypes with MiXCR, one entry per CDR3 protein. The sample has a few hundred thousand distinct CDR3 sequences, about a fifth seen once. Turning to this clonotype: Its antigen is undetermined.

The TCR was taken from a male donor with ankylosing spondylitis. The specimen sequenced was blood, either unsorted or a sorted T cell fraction (not recorded which). The chain employs TRBV12-3 or TRBV12-4 and TRBJ2-2; no reliable D call. For the CDR3, the DNA is TGTGCCAGCAGTTCCACGGTCCCAGAGGCAGGCACCGGGGAGCTGTTTTTT. Its protein is CASSSTVPEAGTGELFF.